A single sample is the source of the 20 T cell receptor beta chains below, sequenced in a study of shared clonotypes between healthy human individuals. TCRdb's copy holds only in-frame clones and misses some; the assay was immunoSEQ multiplex PCR. The sample lists 740,000 or so clones; 60% to 75% were seen once. The sample comprised memory CD4+ T cells sorted from blood. Subset: CD45RA-negative fraction. The source of these receptors is a woman aged 25 to 39 in good health.

The chain is built from TRBV28 and TRBJ2-5; the D call may be TRBD1 or TRBD2 (5 bases each). CDR1 is MDHEN, CDR2 SYDVKM, per germline. Trimming took 7 bases from V and 2 from J, leaving 20 bases between them. This CDR3 comprises 16 residues. CDR3 region: CASNGGRAGLQETQYF. In DNA, the CDR3 is TGTGCCAGCAATGGGGGTCGCGCAGGACTGCAAGAGACCCAGTACTTC.

This clone was picked up a small number of times. V is TRBV4-1 and J is TRBJ2-3; possible D gene TRBD1, 5 bases. This CDR3 contains 13 residues. Per the germline V gene, CDR1 is MGHRA and CDR2 is YSYEKL. Trimming stripped 4 bases from V and 5 bases from J, with 10 bases between. The CDR3 DNA reads as TGCGCCAGCAGCCCCCGACAGTTAGATACGCAGTATTTT. It yields the protein CASSPRQLDTQYF.

In this sample, this clone turned up a few times. The genes are TRBV2 and TRBJ1-2; 7 nucleotides line up with TRBD1. The V gene's germline CDR1 is SNHLY and CDR2 FYNNEI. This CDR3 has 14 amino acids. Trimming at V came to 1 base and at J to 4 bases, leaving 3 bases not matched to a gene. CDR3 region: CASSEGQGPYGYTF. For the CDR3, the DNA is TGTGCCAGCAGTGAAGGACAGGGACCCTATGGCTACACCTTC. Drawing the rest from reference TRBV2 and TRBJ1-2, the complete variable domain is EPEVTQTPSHQVTQMGQEVILRCVPISNHLYFYWYRQILGQKVEFLVSFYNNEISEKSEIFDDQFSVERPDGSNFTLKIRSTKLEDSAMYFCASSEGQGPYGYTFGSGTRLTVV.

The rearrangement joins TRBV5-4 to TRBJ2-5; no firm D call. The ends were cut back, 1 base at V and 3 bases at J, with 13 bases in the middle. This CDR3 has 15 residues. Germline V CDR1 and CDR2: SGHNT, YYREEE (reference sequence). The CDR3 reads CASSLSLASEETQYF. CDR3 nucleotides: TGTGCCAGCAGCTTGTCATTGGCCTCGGAAGAGACCCAGTACTTC.

J is TRBJ2-1 and V is TRBV2; possibly TRBD2 for D (6 bases). Trimming took 4 bases from V and 7 from J, leaving 14 bases between them. CDR1 is SNHLY, CDR2 FYNNEI, per germline. This CDR3 has 14 amino acids. The CDR3 loop reads CASSGGGSRNEQFF. The CDR3 coding sequence is TGTGCCAGCAGTGGTGGGGGGAGTCGGAATGAGCAGTTCTTC.

This sequence joins TRBV5-5 and TRBJ2-7; 7 positions match TRBD2. Trimming took 0 bases from V and 2 from J; bases not matched to a gene: 5. The germline gives CDR1 SGHKS, CDR2 YYEKEE (reference sequence). This CDR3 spans 15 amino acids. Written as DNA, the CDR3 is TGTGCCAGCAGCTTGGCCGGGACTAATACCTACGAGCAGTACTTC. It translates to CASSLAGTNTYEQYF.

The chain is built from TRBV27 and TRBJ1-5; D is uncertain. CDR3 length: 13 residues. CDR1 is MNHEY and CDR2 is SMNVEV in the germline V gene (reference sequence). V lost 2 bases, J lost 7 bases, and 9 bases lay in between. As DNA, the CDR3 is TGTGCCAGCAGTTTAAGTTTTGCCCAGCCCCAGCATTTT. Amino acid sequence: CASSLSFAQPQHF.

This clone was picked up a small number of times. The chain combines TRBV28 with TRBJ2-1; no reliable D call. CDR3 length: 14 amino acids. Germline CDR1 MDHEN, CDR2 SYDVKM. The germline V and J ends were trimmed by 8 bases and 10 bases, with 21 bases remaining between them. The CDR3 is CASDPPSGHGEQFF. The CDR3 DNA follows: TGTGCCAGCGACCCACCGTCGGGTCACGGGGAGCAGTTCTTC.

This chain joins TRBV19 and TRBJ2-2; 10 bases map to TRBD2. The length of the CDR3 is 14 residues. Germline CDR1 and CDR2: LNHDA and SQIVND (reference sequence). V lost 4 bases, J lost 6 bases, and 2 bases stayed unmatched. CDR3: CASSSLAGAGELFF. CDR3 in DNA: TGTGCCAGTAGTAGTCTAGCGGGAGCCGGGGAGCTGTTTTTT.

V usage is TRBV19 and J usage is TRBJ2-2, with a tentative D call TRBD2 (6 bases). CDR3 length: 15 residues. The germline gives CDR1 LNHDA, CDR2 SQIVND (reference sequence). V dropped 5 bases and J dropped 5 bases, with 15 bases sitting between them. The CDR3 loop is CASSLLARDTGELFF. As DNA, the CDR3 is TGTGCCAGTAGTTTGCTAGCGAGGGATACCGGGGAGCTGTTTTTT.

The chain has TRBV7-3 and TRBJ2-3; no definite D call. Germline CDR1 reads SGHTA; CDR2 reads FQGTGA. Trimming removed 3 bases from V and 4 bases from J, with 8 bases in between. The CDR3 is 13 amino acids. The CDR3 nucleotides are TGTGCCAGCAGCTTGGAATGGTCAGATACGCAGTATTTT. As protein: CASSLEWSDTQYF.

This clone has a handful of counts. The chain carries TRBV9 and TRBJ2-3, with 9 bases identical to TRBD2. CDR1 is SGDLS, CDR2 YYNGEE, per germline. This CDR3 is built from 15 residues. V shed 4 bases and J 5 bases; nucleotides not matched to a gene: 8. DNA for the CDR3: TGTGCCAGCAGCCCTAGCGGGACGCTTGGAGATACGCAGTATTTT. Amino acid sequence: CASSPSGTLGDTQYF.

This chain connects TRBV18 to TRBJ1-1; D gene unclear. The V end was cut by 0 bases, the J end by 4 bases, with 12 bases between. The CDR3 totals 15 residues. Germline V gene lookup returns CDR1 KGHSH and CDR2 LQKENI. CDR3 protein: CASSPPLGTSTEAFF. DNA for the CDR3: TGTGCCAGCTCACCACCCCTAGGAACGTCCACTGAAGCTTTCTTT.

The CDR3 spells CASSPENIYEQYF. CDR3 sequence (DNA): TGCGCCAGCAGCCCCGAGAACATATACGAGCAGTACTTC. This chain links TRBV5-1 with TRBJ2-7; the D is unclear. Germline V CDR1 and CDR2: SGHRS, YFSETQ. V was shortened by 4 bases and J by 4 bases, with 12 bases between the two germline ends. The CDR3 spans 13 residues.

Of note for this clone: A much larger clonotype is one base distant, so this may be a read error. The V gene is TRBV5-1, the J gene TRBJ2-2; no clear D gene. V was trimmed by 0 bases and J by 0 bases, leaving 3 bases between them. The CDR3 runs to 14 residues. The germline gives CDR1 SGHRS, CDR2 YFSETQ. The CDR3 coding sequence is TGCGCCAGCAGCTTGGGACCGAACACCGGGGAGCTGTTTTTT. Protein product: CASSLGPNTGELFF.

As to this clone: This same CDR3 is encoded by further DNA sequences in the sample. The V call is TRBV6-6, the J call TRBJ1-1; D gene ambiguous. V lost 2 bases and J lost 1, with 8 bases in between. This CDR3 has 14 residues. Germline assignment: CDR1 MNHNY and CDR2 SVGAGI (reference sequence). In nucleotides, the CDR3 is TGTGCCAGCAGTTACGATAGAGGGAACACTGAAGCTTTCTTT. This encodes CASSYDRGNTEAFF.

The DNA for the CDR3 is TGTGCCAGCAGTACACCCCAGCGGGAGTTCTCCTACGAGCAGTACTTC. Translated, it gives CASSTPQREFSYEQYF. V gene TRBV28 combines with J gene TRBJ2-7; TRBD2 aligns across 8 bases. The trim removed 5 bases at V and 0 bases at J, leaving 9 bases unmatched. The CDR3 runs 16 residues. Germline CDR1 and CDR2: MDHEN and SYDVKM.

This clone was counted between two and nine times. V and J are TRBV29-1 and TRBJ2-7; TRBD1 is a possible D gene (5 bases). From germline, CDR1 is SQVTM and CDR2 ANQGSEA. V lost 2 bases and J lost 0, with 14 bases in between. The CDR3 totals 15 residues. The CDR3 is CSVESRERGSYEQYF. The CDR3 DNA sequence: TGCAGCGTTGAATCCAGGGAACGAGGCTCCTACGAGCAGTACTTC.

The CDR3 loop is CASSTTGSSYNEQFF. In DNA form, the CDR3 reads TGTGCCAGCAGCACCACAGGGAGCTCCTACAATGAGCAGTTCTTC. This chain connects TRBV7-3 to TRBJ2-1; weak D call: TRBD1 (6 bases). The ends were cut back, 5 bases at V and 0 bases at J, with 11 bases in the middle. CDR1 is SGHTA and CDR2 is FQGTGA in the germline V gene. This CDR3 has 15 residues.

The V call is TRBV5-4, the J call TRBJ1-1; 8 bases map to TRBD1. The CDR3 is made up of 14 amino acids. Germline V gives CDR1 SGHNT, CDR2 YYREEE (reference sequence). With 1 base clipped from V and 10 bases from J, the junction kept 9 bases outside the gene matches. CDR3 sequence reads: CASSLTGGDFVAFF. As DNA, the CDR3 is TGTGCCAGCAGCTTGACAGGGGGGGATTTCGTAGCTTTCTTT.